This paragraph reports one T cell receptor (beta chain). Preparation of the TCRbeta library involved a method that used unique molecular identifiers. MiXCR, run by TCRdb on the PCR reads, gives a single entry per CDR3 protein. This sample has some 500,000 distinct CDR3 sequences; around a third occur once, and the top ten carry under 3%. The data stem from a study of T-cell reconstitution after alpha-beta-depleted transplantation in children. This receptor was taken from a human donor who donated a stem cell graft to a child with aplastic anemia. Sequencing was performed on PBMCs from the stem cell graft donor, taken from the stem cell graft.

CDR3 in DNA: TGCAGTGCTACTCAGGGGGCGCGGAACACCGGGGAGCTGTTTTTT. Translated, it gives CSATQGARNTGELFF. This chain joins TRBV20-1 and TRBJ2-2; 8 nucleotides align to TRBD1. The CDR3 is made up of 15 amino acids. V shed 4 bases and J 1 base; nucleotides not matched to a gene: 5. Germline V CDR1 and CDR2: DFQATT, SNEGSKA (reference sequence).